This T cell receptor (beta chain) was recorded in a study of neurological immune-mediated disorders. This clonotype appeared many times. Its target is unknown. The study, taken as a whole, reports: The greatest TCR clonal expansion occurred in HTLV-1-associated myelopathy and the least in multiple sclerosis, which fell below healthy controls.

5'RACE employing 10-nucleotide random UMIs yielded the cDNA. The output of every sequencing run, over 180 million TCR-beta sequences, came from 15-18 subjects. One entry per CDR3 protein, called by TCRdb with MiXCR from the 5' RACE reads. The sample comprises tens of thousands of distinct CDR3 sequences, about 13% of which are singletons, and around 14% rests with the top ten. The unsorted libraries were generated from a total of 2 million PBMCs, which had been stored in RNAlater at -80 C. The origin of this receptor is a woman aged 55-69 years with HTLV-1-associated myelopathy (HAM/TSP). The material sequenced was PBMCs.

CDR3 nucleotides: TGTGCCACCAGTGATTCAGGCTTTAGGGGAGCTTTCTTT. Amino acids: CATSDSGFRGAFF. This sequence joins TRBV24-1 and TRBJ1-1; D perhaps matches TRBD1 (5 bases). The germline gives CDR1 KGHDR, CDR2 SFDVKD. This CDR3 has 13 amino acids. The V end was cut by 2 bases, the J end by 10 bases, with 13 bases between.